This T cell receptor beta chain was found in a study of T cell responses to AZD1222 COVID-19 vaccine. Study-wide results and limits: The sample set comprised mostly white British donors with more females, and clonal diversity was possibly underestimated. Among spike-specific TCRs, nearly half reportedly target unmutated variant regions. Spike as a whole was targeted by vaccine-associated CD4 TCRs, dominant at 160-218 and 743-854. Spike-specific TCR breadth and depth were elevated following two AZD1222 doses.

Concerning this clone itself: Its antigen is still unknown.

Method: immunoSEQ multiplex PCR; TCRdb's copy keeps in-frame clones and lacks some. Of 93,000 or so clones in the sample, over 70% were seen once. The ends were cut back, 8 bases at V and 4 bases at J, with 12 bases in the middle. This CDR3 contains 13 residues. Germline V gives CDR1 SGHAT, CDR2 FQNNGV. The source material was peripheral blood, sampled on day 0 of AZD1222 vaccination. This sequence joins TRBV11-2 and TRBJ2-1; a weak D match, TRBD2 (5 bases). This clonotype was sampled from an adult in good health. CDR3: CASGEWAYNEQFF. For the CDR3, the DNA is TGTGCCAGCGGGGAGTGGGCGTACAATGAGCAGTTCTTC.